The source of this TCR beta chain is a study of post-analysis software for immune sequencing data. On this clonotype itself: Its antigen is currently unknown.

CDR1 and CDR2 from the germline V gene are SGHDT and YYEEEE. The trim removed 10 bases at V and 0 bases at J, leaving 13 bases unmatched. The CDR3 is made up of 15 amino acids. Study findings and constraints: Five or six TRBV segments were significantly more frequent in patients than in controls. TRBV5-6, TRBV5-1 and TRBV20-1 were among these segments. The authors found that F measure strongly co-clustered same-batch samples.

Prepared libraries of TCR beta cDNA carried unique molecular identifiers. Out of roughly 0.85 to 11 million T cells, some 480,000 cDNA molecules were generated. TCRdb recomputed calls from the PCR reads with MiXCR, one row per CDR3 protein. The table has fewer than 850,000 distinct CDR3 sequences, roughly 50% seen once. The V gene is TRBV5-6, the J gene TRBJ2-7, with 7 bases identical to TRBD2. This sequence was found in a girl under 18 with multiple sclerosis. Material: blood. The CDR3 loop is CARNKLALPSYEQYF. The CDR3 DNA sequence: TGTGCCCGCAACAAACTAGCGCTACCCTCCTACGAGCAGTACTTC.